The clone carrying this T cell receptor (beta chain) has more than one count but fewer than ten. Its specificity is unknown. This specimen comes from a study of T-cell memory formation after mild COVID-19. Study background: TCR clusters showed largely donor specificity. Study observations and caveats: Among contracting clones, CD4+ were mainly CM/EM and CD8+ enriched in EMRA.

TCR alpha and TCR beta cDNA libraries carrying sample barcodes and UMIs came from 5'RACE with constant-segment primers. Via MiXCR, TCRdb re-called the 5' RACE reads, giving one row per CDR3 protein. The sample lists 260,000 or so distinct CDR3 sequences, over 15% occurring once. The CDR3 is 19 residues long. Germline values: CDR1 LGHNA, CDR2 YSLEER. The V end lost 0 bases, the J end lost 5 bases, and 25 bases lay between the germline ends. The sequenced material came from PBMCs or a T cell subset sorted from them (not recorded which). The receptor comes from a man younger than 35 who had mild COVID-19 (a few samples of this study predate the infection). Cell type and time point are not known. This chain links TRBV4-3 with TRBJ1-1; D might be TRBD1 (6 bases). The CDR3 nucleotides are TGCGCCAGCAGCCAAGATCACCAGGAACAGGGAGCGTTGGGGACTGAAGCTTTCTTT. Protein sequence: CASSQDHQEQGALGTEAFF.